The 14 T cell receptor beta chains given below trace back to one sample, sequenced in a study of T cell repertoires in cytomegalovirus infection. TCRdb processed the reads anew with MiXCR; each CDR3 protein has one entry. The sample contains some 240,000 distinct CDR3 sequences, about 15% of which appear only once. Sequenced material: CD8+ T cells from PBMCs. These receptors were collected from a human donor in good health (CMV status not recorded). Some clones in this sample may be carry-over from other donors' samples.

At least ten counts were recorded for this clonotype. The chain links TRBV7-6 to TRBJ2-4, with D perhaps being TRBD1 or TRBD2 (6 bases each). CDR3 size: 15 residues. The germline gives CDR1 SGHVS, CDR2 FNYEAQ. The V gene lost 1 base and the J gene lost 9 bases, with 16 bases spanning the gap. CDR3 sequence reads: CASSLGFGGQGIQYF. The CDR3 DNA follows: TGTGCCAGCAGCTTAGGGTTTGGGGGGCAAGGCATTCAGTACTTC.

The chain recombines TRBV20-1 with TRBJ1-2, with TRBD1 matching over 8 bases. The trim removed 4 bases at V and 6 bases at J, leaving 4 bases unmatched. Looked up from germline, CDR1 is DFQATT and CDR2 is SNEGSKA (reference sequence). This CDR3 is 12 amino acids long. CDR3 DNA sequence: TGCAGTGCTATACAGGGGGAGCATGGCTACACCTTC. The encoded protein is CSAIQGEHGYTF.

This clonotype was picked up many times. V and J are TRBV12-3 or TRBV12-4 and TRBJ2-7; 8 positions agree with TRBD2. Unmatched junction bases numbered 4, after V lost 7 bases and J lost 5 bases. This CDR3 comprises 12 residues. Here the CDR3 reads CASTGGGDEQYF. The CDR3 DNA reads TGTGCCAGCACGGGAGGGGGGGACGAGCAGTACTTC.

This clonotype was detected a few times. This chain connects TRBV28 to TRBJ2-5, with D maybe TRBD2 (5 bases). The CDR3 has 13 residues. V was clipped by 6 bases and J by 5 bases, with 13 bases between them. The germline CDR1 and CDR2 sequences are MDHEN and SYDVKM. The CDR3 DNA sequence: TGTGCCAGCAGCCTGAGGACTGTTGAGACCCAGTACTTC. This encodes CASSLRTVETQYF. The full variable domain, rest sourced from reference TRBV28 and TRBJ2-5, is DVKVTQSSRYLVKRTGEKVFLECVQDMDHENMFWYRQDPGLGLRLIYFSYDVKMKEKGDIPEGYSVSREKKERFSLILESASTNQTSMYLCASSLRTVETQYFGPGTRLLVL.

The rearrangement joins TRBV14 to TRBJ2-2, with D possibly being TRBD2 (7 bases). Germline lookup yields CDR1 SGHDN and CDR2 FVKESK. CDR3 size: 15 residues. The ends were cut back, 1 base at V and 7 bases at J, with 13 bases in the middle. Written as DNA, the CDR3 is TGTGCCAGCAGCCAAGTCGCGGGGGCCGACGGGGAGCTGTTTTTT. It translates to CASSQVAGADGELFF.

The rearrangement links TRBV14 to TRBJ1-2, with D possibly being TRBD1 (5 bases). V lost 0 bases and J lost 5, with 13 bases in between. The germline V gene has CDR1 SGHDN and CDR2 FVKESK. The CDR3 loop spans 15 amino acids. The DNA for the CDR3 is TGTGCCAGCAGCCAAGATGACGGCGGGGCTTATGGCTACACCTTC. Its protein is CASSQDDGGAYGYTF.

This clonotype has just a few counts. This CDR3 is CASSPSRANEQFF. The CDR3 DNA reads as TGTGCCAGCAGTCCAAGTCGGGCCAATGAGCAGTTCTTC. This chain links TRBV12-3 or TRBV12-4 with TRBJ2-1; D is uncertain. The CDR3 spans 13 residues. V lost 5 bases to trimming and J lost 6 bases, with 11 bases between them.

This clonotype has ten or more counts. J is TRBJ2-6 and V is TRBV7-3, with a weak D call TRBD1 (5 bases). Germline V CDR1 and CDR2: SGHTA, FQGTGA. The V end was cut by 1 base, the J end by 3 bases, with 13 bases between. The CDR3 is made up of 17 amino acids. The CDR3 nucleotides read TGTGCCAGCAGCTTAATCAGGGTAGAAGATGGGGCCAACGTCCTGACTTTC. Its protein is CASSLIRVEDGANVLTF.

In this sample, this clonotype turned up a few times. Here the CDR3 reads CASSLDRTVNEQYF. In nucleotides, the CDR3 is TGTGCCAGCAGCTTAGATAGAACGGTGAACGAGCAGTACTTC. The chain carries TRBV13 and TRBJ2-7; D not certain. Between the trimmed V and J ends, which lost 1 base and 5 bases, there was a span of 12 bases. Per the germline V gene, CDR1 is PRHDT and CDR2 is FYEKMQ (reference sequence). The CDR3 length is 14 residues.

The table lists this clonotype with a few counts. The rearrangement joins TRBV5-1 to TRBJ2-1; 14 bases map to TRBD2. J was trimmed by 7 bases and V by 5 bases; bases with no gene match: 8. CDR1 and CDR2 (germline): SGHRS, YFSETQ. The CDR3 has 16 residues. The CDR3 DNA reads as TGCGCCAGCAGTGAGACTAGCGGGGGGGCCGGGAATGAGCAGTTCTTC. Its protein product is CASSETSGGAGNEQFF.

This clonotype was observed at least ten times. This rearrangement joins TRBV5-6 to TRBJ1-2; maybe TRBD1 (5 bases). Germline V CDR1 and CDR2: SGHDT, YYEEEE. With 7 bases removed from V and 2 bases from J, the gap between germline ends came to 15 bases. The CDR3 length is 14 residues. CDR3 bases: TGTGCCAGCCGAGGAGGCAGGGAGAACTATGGCTACACCTTC. Its translation: CASRGGRENYGYTF.

The chain recombines TRBV28 with TRBJ2-6; D possibly matches TRBD1 or TRBD2 (5 bases each). This CDR3 comprises 17 residues. CDR1 MDHEN and CDR2 SYDVKM come from the germline V gene. Trimming stripped 6 bases from V and 1 base from J, with 16 bases between. Here the CDR3 reads CASRDPGRPSGANVLTF. DNA for the CDR3: TGTGCCAGCAGAGACCCGGGACGTCCGTCTGGGGCCAACGTCCTGACTTTC.

This clonotype has at least ten counts. The rearrangement links TRBV7-3 to TRBJ2-2, with D uncertain. The V and J ends lost 8 bases and 0 bases respectively, with 7 bases between them. CDR3 length: 13 amino acids. Germline lookup yields CDR1 SGHTA and CDR2 FQGTGA. The DNA of the CDR3 is TGTGCCAGCCAGGATGCGAACACCGGGGAGCTGTTTTTT. It is translated as CASQDANTGELFF.

This clonotype was recorded many times. The J gene is TRBJ1-1, the V gene TRBV7-6, with 8 bases fitting TRBD1. This CDR3 contains 13 residues. The ends lost 0 bases at V and 11 bases at J; junction bases unmatched: 5. Germline-derived CDR1 and CDR2 are SGHVS and FNYEAQ. CDR3 in amino acids: CASSLAPGGTAFF. The CDR3 DNA follows: TGTGCCAGCAGCTTAGCGCCAGGGGGCACGGCTTTCTTT.